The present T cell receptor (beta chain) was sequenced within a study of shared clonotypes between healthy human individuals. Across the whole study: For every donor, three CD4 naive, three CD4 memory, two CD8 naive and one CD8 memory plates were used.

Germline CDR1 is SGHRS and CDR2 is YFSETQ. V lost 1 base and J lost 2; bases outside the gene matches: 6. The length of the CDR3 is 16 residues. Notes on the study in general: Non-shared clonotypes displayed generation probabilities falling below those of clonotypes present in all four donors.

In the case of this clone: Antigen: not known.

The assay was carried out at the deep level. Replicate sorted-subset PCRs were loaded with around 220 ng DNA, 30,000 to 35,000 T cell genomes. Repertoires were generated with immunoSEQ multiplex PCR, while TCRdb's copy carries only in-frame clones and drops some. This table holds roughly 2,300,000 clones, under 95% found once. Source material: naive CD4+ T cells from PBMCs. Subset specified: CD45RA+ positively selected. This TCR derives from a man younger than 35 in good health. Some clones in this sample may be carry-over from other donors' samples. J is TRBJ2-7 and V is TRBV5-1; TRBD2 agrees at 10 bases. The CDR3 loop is CASSLSSGSVTYEQYF. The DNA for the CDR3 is TGCGCCAGCAGCTTGTCTAGCGGGAGTGTAACCTACGAGCAGTACTTC.